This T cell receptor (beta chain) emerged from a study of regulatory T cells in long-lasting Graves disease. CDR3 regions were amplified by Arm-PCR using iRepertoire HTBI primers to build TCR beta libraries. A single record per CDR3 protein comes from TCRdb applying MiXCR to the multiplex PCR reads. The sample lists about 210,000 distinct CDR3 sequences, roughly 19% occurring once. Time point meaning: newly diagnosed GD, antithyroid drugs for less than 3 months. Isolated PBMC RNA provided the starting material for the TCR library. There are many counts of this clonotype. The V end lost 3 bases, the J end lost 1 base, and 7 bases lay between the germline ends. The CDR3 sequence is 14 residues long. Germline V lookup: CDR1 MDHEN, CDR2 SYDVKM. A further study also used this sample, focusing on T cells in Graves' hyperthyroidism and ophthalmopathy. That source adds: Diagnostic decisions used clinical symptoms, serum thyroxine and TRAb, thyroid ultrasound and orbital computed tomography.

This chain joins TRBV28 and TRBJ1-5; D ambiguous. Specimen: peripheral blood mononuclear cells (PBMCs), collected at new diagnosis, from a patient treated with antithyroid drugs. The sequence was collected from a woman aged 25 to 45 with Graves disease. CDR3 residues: CASSFRRSNQPQHF. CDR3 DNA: TGTGCCAGCAGTTTCCGACGGAGCAATCAGCCCCAGCATTTT. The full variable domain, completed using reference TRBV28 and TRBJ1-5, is DVKVTQSSRYLVKRTGEKVFLECVQDMDHENMFWYRQDPGLGLRLIYFSYDVKMKEKGDIPEGYSVSREKKERFSLILESASTNQTSMYLCASSFRRSNQPQHFGDGTRLSIL.